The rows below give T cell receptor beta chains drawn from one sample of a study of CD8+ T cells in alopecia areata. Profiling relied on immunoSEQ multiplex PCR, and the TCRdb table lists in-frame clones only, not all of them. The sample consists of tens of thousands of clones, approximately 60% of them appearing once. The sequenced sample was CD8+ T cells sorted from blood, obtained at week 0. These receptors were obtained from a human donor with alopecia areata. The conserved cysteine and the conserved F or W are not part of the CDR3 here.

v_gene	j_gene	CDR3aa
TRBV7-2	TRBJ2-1	ASSLELVAGDEQF
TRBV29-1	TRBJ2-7	SVEDDNILAAEQY
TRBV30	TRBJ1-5	AWSDLGPQH
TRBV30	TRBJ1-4	AWSVRGGVNEKLF
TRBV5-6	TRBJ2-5	ASSAGTSGSYETQY
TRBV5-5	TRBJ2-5	ASSLGQTETQY
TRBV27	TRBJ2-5	ASSPLSRPETQY
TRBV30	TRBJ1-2	ARSSGTLDGYT
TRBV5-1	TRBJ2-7	ASGTGQGIYEQY
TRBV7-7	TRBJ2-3	ASSLTAGVADTQY
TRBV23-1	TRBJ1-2	ASSPLQGVNYGYT
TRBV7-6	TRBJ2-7	GSSLAGGEQY
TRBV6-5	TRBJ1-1	ASSYSSAQGNTEAF
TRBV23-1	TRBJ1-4	ASSPQGQGLAKLF
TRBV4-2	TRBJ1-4	ASSQDYGTGGKANEKLF
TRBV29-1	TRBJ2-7	SVETGSYEQY
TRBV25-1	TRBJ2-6	ASSDRRVAGANVLT
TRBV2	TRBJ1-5	ASSLEEVGQPQH
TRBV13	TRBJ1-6	ASSSREELLH
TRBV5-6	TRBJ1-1	ASSLVGNGFTEAF
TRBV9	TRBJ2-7	ASSVEGISSYEQY
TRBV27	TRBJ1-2	ASSPTTGSGGYT
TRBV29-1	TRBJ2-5	SVEEGRWGTQY
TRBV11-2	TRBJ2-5	ASSRHRGITETQY